This T cell receptor (beta chain) was recorded in a study of OX40 agonist ivuxolimab in advanced cancers. Overall study: Ivuxolimab, an agonistic anti-OX40 (CD134) antibody, was given to patients. Those treated in dose escalation had hepatocellular carcinoma, melanoma, renal cell cancer or head and neck cancer.

Germline V CDR1 and CDR2: SGHRS, YFSETQ. CDR3 length: 15 residues. Trimming removed 5 bases at V and 9 bases at J, with 21 bases between. Findings and limits, study-wide: Antigen targets of the expanded peripheral T cells went undetermined.

TCRdb's table, derived via immunoSEQ multiplex PCR, lists solely in-frame clones and lacks some. Altogether about 40,000 clones are present, approximately 83% being singletons, with the ten largest covering more than 13%. Details on this clone: The antigen is not known.

On cycle 4 day 1 and cycle 7 day 1, as well as at baseline, blood was sampled. This chain joins TRBV5-1 and TRBJ2-1, with D hard to call. This receptor was obtained from an adult with an advanced solid tumor such as melanoma, head and neck, liver or kidney cancer. Source: CD4+ or CD8+ T cells sorted from blood, taken in a trial of the OX40 agonist ivuxolimab. CDR3 loop: CASRSKFPVLGEQFF. In DNA, the CDR3 is TGCGCCAGCAGATCGAAGTTTCCCGTCTTGGGTGAGCAGTTCTTC.